These T cell receptor beta chains were read from a single sample in a study of blood T cell repertoires in COVID-19. Assay used: immunoSEQ multiplex PCR; TCRdb lists only in-frame clones, some missing. Of 150,000 to 250,000 clones in the sample, 94% were seen once. Sequenced material: peripheral blood. Every receptor here comes from a man aged 30 to 39 with COVID-19, enrolled during active disease. CDR3s include the opening cysteine and the closing phenylalanine or tryptophan. A D gene is named only where the DNA matches it firmly.

V	D	J	CDR3	DNA
TRBV14	TRBD1	TRBJ1-2	CASSFDRGYGYTF	TGTGCCAGCAGCTTCGACAGGGGCTATGGCTACACCTTC
TRBV6-5	TRBD2	TRBJ2-7	CASRASGGAYEQYF	TGTGCCAGCAGGGCTAGCGGGGGAGCCTACGAGCAGTACTTC
TRBV18	TRBD1	TRBJ1-4	CASSPKDRGYEEKLFF	TGTGCCAGCTCACCAAAAGACAGGGGTTATGAAGAAAAACTGTTTTTT
TRBV19	TRBD1	TRBJ1-1	CASSIYQGGTEAFF	TGTGCCAGTAGTATATATCAGGGGGGAACTGAAGCTTTCTTT
TRBV10-2	TRBD1	TRBJ1-6	CASSESLGQGFSPLHF	TGCGCCAGCAGTGAGTCTCTGGGACAGGGCTTTTCACCCCTCCACTTT
TRBV7-6	TRBD1	TRBJ1-3	CASSLSGGSGNTIYF	TGTGCCAGCAGCTTGTCAGGGGGCTCTGGAAACACCATATATTTT
TRBV5-1	TRBD2	TRBJ2-2	CASSLAARGVTGELFF	TGCGCCAGCAGCTTGGCCGCGCGGGGGGTGACCGGGGAGCTGTTTTTT
TRBV5-5	NA	TRBJ2-5	CASSLNSRAGEETQYF	TGTGCCAGCAGCTTGAACAGTAGGGCCGGGGAAGAGACCCAGTACTTC
TRBV5-4	NA	TRBJ1-1	CASSFPDRPNTEAFF	TGTGCCAGCAGCTTTCCCGACAGGCCCAACACTGAAGCTTTCTTT
TRBV2	TRBD1	TRBJ1-4	CAGRPGQAYATNEKLFF	TGTGCCGGCCGACCGGGACAGGCTTATGCAACTAATGAAAAACTGTTTTTT